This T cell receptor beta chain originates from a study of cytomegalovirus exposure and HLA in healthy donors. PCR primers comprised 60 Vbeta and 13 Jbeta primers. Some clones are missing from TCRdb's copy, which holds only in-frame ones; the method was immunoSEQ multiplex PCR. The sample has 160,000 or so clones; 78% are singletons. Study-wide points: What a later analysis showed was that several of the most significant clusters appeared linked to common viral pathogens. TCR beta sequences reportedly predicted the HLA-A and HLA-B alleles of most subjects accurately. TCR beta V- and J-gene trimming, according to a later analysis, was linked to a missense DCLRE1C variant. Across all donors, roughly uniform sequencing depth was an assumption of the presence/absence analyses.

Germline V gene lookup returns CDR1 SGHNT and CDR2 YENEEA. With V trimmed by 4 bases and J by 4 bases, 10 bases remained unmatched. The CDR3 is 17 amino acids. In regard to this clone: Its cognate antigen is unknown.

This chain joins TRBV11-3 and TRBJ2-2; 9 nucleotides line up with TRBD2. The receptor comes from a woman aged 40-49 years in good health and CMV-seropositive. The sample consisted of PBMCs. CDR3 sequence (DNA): TGTGCCAGCAGCTCAAGAAGCGGGGGGCGATCCACCGGGGAGCTGTTTTTT. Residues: CASSSRSGGRSTGELFF.